This T cell receptor beta chain appears in the sequencing data of a study of T cell repertoires in cytomegalovirus infection (dated by TCRdb to about 2019). With regard to the full study: Because public TCR beta signatures pointed to carriage of CMV infection together with the matching HLA type, the HLA type of each donor mattered for the analysis.

This clonotype was counted many times. Its antigen specificity is not known. It has no much larger one-base neighbor in the sample; base qualities were not kept. The run used an Illumina HiSeq 1500. TCRdb cleaned the public reads at Q25 with fastp, built clones with MiXCR and kept in-frame beta chains. All rows with the same CDR3 protein become a single entry with the most common DNA and genes. Recorded for this sample are hundreds of thousands of distinct CDR3 sequences; about 11% of them occurred a single time. More than 8.5% of the sample is taken by the ten largest. The CDR1 and CDR2 encoded by the germline V gene are MNHNS and SASEGT. V is cut by 4 bases and J by 1 base, and the space between the germline ends is 13 bases. From cysteine to phenylalanine, the CDR3 is 15 amino acids long. Only CDR3 DNA remains: 45 bases, in frame from the first base. Summary of the overall study and its limitations: Cumulative frequency of public TCR beta family members discriminated carriers of CMV infection plus the relevant HLA type in this cohort and an independent approximately 370-donor cohort. The ex vivo response was dominated by HLA-C-restricted CMV-specific TCR beta clonotypes, which also provided the single most frequent clonotype in two of eight donors.

This receptor was taken from a human donor in good health (CMV status not recorded). Some clones in this sample may be carry-over from other donors' samples. Sequenced: PBMCs. Recombination linked TRBV6-1 to TRBJ1-2; a confident D gene designation cannot be given. This receptor carries the CDR3 CASSVVNPINYGYTF. At the DNA level, the sequence is TGTGCCAGCAGTGTGGTTAACCCGATTAACTATGGCTACACCTTC.